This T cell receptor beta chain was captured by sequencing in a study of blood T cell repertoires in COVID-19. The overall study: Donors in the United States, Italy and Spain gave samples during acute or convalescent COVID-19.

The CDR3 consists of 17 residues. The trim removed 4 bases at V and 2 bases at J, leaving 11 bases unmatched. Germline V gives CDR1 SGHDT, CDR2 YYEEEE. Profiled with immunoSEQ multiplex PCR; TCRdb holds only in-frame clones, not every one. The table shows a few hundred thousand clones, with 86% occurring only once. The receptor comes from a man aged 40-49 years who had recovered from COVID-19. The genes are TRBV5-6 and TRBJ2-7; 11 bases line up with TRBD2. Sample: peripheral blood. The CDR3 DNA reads TGTGCCAGCAGCCCGGGACTAGCGGAGCCTAACACCTACGAGCAGTACTTC. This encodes CASSPGLAEPNTYEQYF.